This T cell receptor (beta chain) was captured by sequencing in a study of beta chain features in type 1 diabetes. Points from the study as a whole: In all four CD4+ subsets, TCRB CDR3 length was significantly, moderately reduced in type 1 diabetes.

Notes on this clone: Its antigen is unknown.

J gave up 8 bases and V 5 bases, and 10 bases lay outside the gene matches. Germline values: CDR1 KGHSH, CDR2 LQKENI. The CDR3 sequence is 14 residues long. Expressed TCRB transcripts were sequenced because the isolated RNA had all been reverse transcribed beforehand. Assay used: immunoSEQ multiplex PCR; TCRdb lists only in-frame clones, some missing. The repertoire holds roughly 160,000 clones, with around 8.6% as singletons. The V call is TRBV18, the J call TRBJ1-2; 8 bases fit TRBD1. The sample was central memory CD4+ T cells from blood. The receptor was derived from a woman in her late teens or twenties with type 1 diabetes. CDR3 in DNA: TGTGCCAGCTCATCGACGGACAGGGCGGCGGGCTACACCTTC. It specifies CASSSTDRAAGYTF.